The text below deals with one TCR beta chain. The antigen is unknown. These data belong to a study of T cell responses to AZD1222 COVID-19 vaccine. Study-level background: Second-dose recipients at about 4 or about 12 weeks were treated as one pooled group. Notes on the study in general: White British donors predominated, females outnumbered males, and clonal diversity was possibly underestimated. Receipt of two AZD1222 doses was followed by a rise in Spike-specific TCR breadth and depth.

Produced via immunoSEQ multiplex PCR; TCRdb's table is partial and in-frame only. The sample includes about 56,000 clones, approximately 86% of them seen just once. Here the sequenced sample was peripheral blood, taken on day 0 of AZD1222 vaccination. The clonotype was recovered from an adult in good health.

CDR3: CASSSRRDEQFF. CDR3 in DNA: TGTGCCAGTAGTAGCAGGAGAGATGAGCAGTTCTTC. The J gene is TRBJ2-1, the V gene TRBV19; D not resolved. This CDR3 has 12 amino acids. Germline lookup yields CDR1 LNHDA and CDR2 SQIVND (reference sequence). The germline V and J ends were trimmed by 4 bases and 8 bases, with 9 bases remaining between them.